This entry is about one TCR beta chain. This clonotype was recorded a few times. It lacks a known antigen. Per-base quality was not reported, and no clone a single base away is much larger than it. The data belong to a study of blood T cells in healthy people across ages (dated by TCRdb to between 2015 and 2016). At the level of the whole study: In model experiments, template switching captured roughly one uniquely barcoded TCR beta cDNA molecule for every two T cells. Donors were grouped into four age groups: young (average 16 years), middle-aged (about 40), aged (roughly 62) and long-lived (about 82). Age-related changes in TCR beta repertoire diversity were measured in the study by deep sequencing normalized with unique cDNA molecular identifiers. Two additional independent replicas of 1 million unique cDNA reads from the same blood draw were analyzed for two donors (one aged 18 to 30 and one aged 80 or older). Donors of different ages were randomly distributed across sequencing lanes to avoid experimental bias.

Libraries were made using 5' RACE. Reads for this sample came from an Illumina HiSeq 2500. A second PCR of about 7 to 12 cycles was performed with a sample-barcoded 5' primer and a J-beta primer mix. A template-switch 5' adaptor carrying 12 random nucleotides introduced a unique molecular identifier onto each TCR beta cDNA molecule. Each sample yielded at least 2.5 million CDR3-containing paired-end reads. First-strand cDNA was synthesized from all RNA with the Mint cDNA synthesis kit, primed by a TRBC-specific oligonucleotide. Following uracil-DNA glycosylase treatment, all cDNA underwent a first 18-cycle PCR with the universal primers M1SS and BC2_uni_R. The authors' pipeline ran thus. For normalization, 1 million high-quality reads were randomly selected from each sample, with every read carrying a distinct molecular identifier. Instead of being binned into consensus sequences, reads that shared molecular identifiers were thrown out. MiTCR, with a Q25 quality threshold and the strictest error-elimination algorithm, was used for CDR3 identification, clonotype clustering and error correction. Lower-bound total TCR beta diversity was estimated with a nonparametric unseen species model using Euler transformation. TCRdb trimmed the raw reads at Q25, called clones with MiXCR and kept productive beta chains. Each CDR3 protein appears once, grouped with its most common genes and DNA. The V and J calls here are based on TCRdb, not the publication. In this sample the table shows about 1 million distinct CDR3 sequences, 40% to 45% of which occur a single time. About 19% of the sample goes to the ten largest clones.

Donors were 39 systemically healthy Caucasian individuals from Russia aged about 6 to 100 years. Each donor gave approximately 9.3 milliliters of peripheral blood, collected into EDTA-treated Vacutainer tubes. Ficoll-Paque density-gradient centrifugation was used to isolate PBMCs, with at least 6.5 million per sample. Trizol reagent was used to extract total RNA from PBMCs, with at least 5 micrograms per sample. For every donor, an aliquot of PBMCs went through flow cytometry to measure the percentages of naive CD45RAhigh/CD27high T cells. Results and caveats for the whole study, not just this receptor: Conclusive comparison of naive and antigen-experienced compartments was prevented by the profiling of bulk unsorted PBMCs. Estimates of total diversity based on one million sequenced T cells were regarded as lower bounds and as underestimates. Because the CMV infection status of the donors was unknown, age-related changes in expanded clonotypes may potentially have been confounded. The percentage of naive T cells measured by flow cytometry correlated strongly with observed TCR beta diversity. As age increased, observed TCR beta diversity per million T cells dropped in a roughly linear way, and a significant reduction was already evident by age around 41. The long-lived group showed more naive CD4+ T cells, fewer expanded clones and increased TCR diversity than the aged group, suggesting age selection.

The germline V gene supplies CDR1 SQVTM and CDR2 ANQGSEA. The trim is 6 bases for V and 1 base for J, with a gap of 5 bases between the germline ends. The CDR3 covers 11 residues, taking in both the cysteine and the phenylalanine. Just the 33-base CDR3 DNA is kept, in frame starting at base 1. Recombination linked TRBV29-1 to TRBJ2-3, with the D gene not confidently named. Sequenced material: blood. The source is a woman between 55 and 75 years old in good health. The DNA reads TGCAGCGTCCTTCGCACAGATACGCAGTATTTT. The encoded protein is CSVLRTDTQYF.